This T cell receptor beta chain was retrieved from a study of cytomegalovirus exposure and HLA in healthy donors. Trimming took 4 bases from V and 2 from J; bases not matched to a gene: 6. In germline, CDR1 is SGDLS, CDR2 YYNGEE. CDR3 length equals 15 residues. Researchers ran the PCR with 60 Vbeta and 13 Jbeta primers. Libraries were prepared by immunoSEQ multiplex PCR; TCRdb keeps only in-frame clonotypes and omits some of them. The sample holds fewer than 200,000 clones, 82% seen once. This clone has only a few counts. The sequenced sample was PBMCs. The rearrangement links TRBV9 to TRBJ2-1; 7 bases fit TRBD2. The TCR comes from a male donor in good health and CMV-seronegative. CDR3 sequence: CASSPIGGAYNEQFF. In DNA form, the CDR3 reads TGTGCCAGCAGCCCCATTGGGGGGGCCTACAATGAGCAGTTCTTC.